Presented here are 8 T cell receptor beta chains from one specimen sequenced in a study of T cell responses to AZD1222 COVID-19 vaccine. Measured with immunoSEQ multiplex PCR; TCRdb has only the in-frame clones, and not every one. Of 90,000 to 150,000 clones in the sample, approximately 93% were seen once. The sequences come from peripheral blood, collected on day 0 of AZD1222 vaccination. The receptors were sampled from an adult in good health.

The chain is built from TRBV19 and TRBJ2-5; D perhaps matches TRBD1 (6 bases). V lost 5 bases to trimming and J lost 2 bases, with 6 bases between them. Germline CDR1 reads LNHDA; CDR2 reads SQIVND (reference sequence). The CDR3 contains 12 residues. The CDR3 DNA reads as TGTGCCAGTAGTGACAGGCAAGAGACCCAGTACTTC. It specifies CASSDRQETQYF.

The CDR3 region has the DNA TGCGCCAGCAGCCAAGATACAGGGAAGAACACTGAAGCTTTCTTT. It codes for CASSQDTGKNTEAFF. The chain has TRBV4-3 and TRBJ1-1; the D gene is possibly TRBD1 (6 bases). CDR3 length equals 15 residues. CDR1 is LGHNA, CDR2 YSLEER, per germline. V was cut by 0 bases and J by 1 base, with 9 bases left in between.

This chain connects TRBV10-3 to TRBJ1-2; 12 nucleotides line up with TRBD1. The CDR3 consists of 13 residues. The V gene's germline CDR1 is ENHRY and CDR2 SYGVKD. V shed 8 bases, J shed 4 bases, and the junction held 2 bases outside the gene matches. The CDR3, as DNA: TGTGCCATCGGGACAGGGGGCGGCTATGGCTACACCTTC. Amino acids: CAIGTGGGYGYTF.

This chain connects TRBV5-8 to TRBJ2-7; D gene unclear. Germline V gene sequence: CDR1 SGHTS, CDR2 YDEGEE. The CDR3 consists of 12 residues. V gave up 5 bases and J gave up 4 bases, with 10 bases separating them. CDR3 DNA sequence: TGTGCCAGCAGATCGGCTACTTACGAGCAGTACTTC. Translated, it gives CASRSATYEQYF.

This chain connects TRBV5-1 to TRBJ1-1, with TRBD1 identical over 7 bases. V shed 4 bases and J 1 base; nucleotides not matched to a gene: 10. This CDR3 is 16 amino acids long. In germline, CDR1 is SGHRS, CDR2 YFSETQ. The CDR3 DNA follows: TGCGCCAGCAGCCGAGCCGGGACAGATGAGAACACTGAAGCTTTCTTT. The encoded protein is CASSRAGTDENTEAFF.

This chain links TRBV7-2 with TRBJ2-7; 11 bases fit TRBD2. Losses at the gene ends were 3 bases for V and 5 bases for J; bases not matched to a gene: 9. This CDR3 has 16 residues. CDR1 SGHTA and CDR2 FQGNSA come from the germline V gene. The CDR3 protein is CASSFVVAGGRNEQYF. For the CDR3, the DNA is TGTGCCAGCAGCTTCGTCGTAGCGGGGGGGCGGAACGAGCAGTACTTC.

J is TRBJ1-2 and V is TRBV19, with 9 nucleotides matching TRBD1. The germline CDR1 and CDR2 sequences are LNHDA and SQIVND (reference sequence). The J segment lost 3 bases and the V segment lost 6 bases, leaving 8 bases of the junction unmatched. The CDR3 is 15 amino acids. DNA of the CDR3: TGTGCCAGTAGCCCAGGACAGGGGCGTTACTATGGCTACACCTTC. As protein: CASSPGQGRYYGYTF.

J is TRBJ1-2 and V is TRBV24-1; 7 nucleotides match TRBD1. This CDR3 has 13 residues. Looked up from germline, CDR1 is KGHDR and CDR2 is SFDVKD. Trimming at V came to 4 bases and at J to 8 bases, leaving 6 bases not matched to a gene. The CDR3 bases are TGTGCCACCAGTGACCAGACAGGGTTCGGCTACACCTTC. It encodes CATSDQTGFGYTF.